This is a list of T cell receptor beta chains from one sample in a study of neurological immune-mediated disorders. From the 5' RACE reads, TCRdb called clonotypes with MiXCR, one entry per CDR3 protein. The sample lists about 76,000 distinct CDR3 sequences; approximately 17% were seen once. Specimen: PBMCs. These receptors came from a woman aged 40 to 50 in good health. Both conserved end residues are part of each CDR3. A D gene is named only where the DNA matches it firmly. Clone size is given for some rows only: seen once, a few or many times, or a class if the clone is expanded.

j_call	d_call	v_call	clone_size	cdr3_nt	cdr3_aa
TRBJ1-1	TRBD1	TRBV7-6	many	TGTGCCAGCAGCTTAGGCCGGGACAGGGTTCTGAACACTGAAGCTTTCTTT	CASSLGRDRVLNTEAFF
TRBJ2-7	.	TRBV20-1	.	TGCAGTGCTAGAGGGACAGACTCATACGAGCAGTACTTC	CSARGTDSYEQYF
TRBJ2-1	.	TRBV21-1	few	TGTGCCAGCAGCAATCGGCGGGGGGGAGCGTACAATGAGCAGTTCTTC	CASSNRRGGAYNEQFF
TRBJ2-7	.	TRBV20-1	many	TGCAGTGCTAGACATAGTGTGCGGTCCTACGAGCAGTACTTC	CSARHSVRSYEQYF
TRBJ2-5	TRBD2	TRBV7-2	many	TGTGCCAGCAGTTGGGGACTAGCGGTCCGGGGAGAGACCCAGTACTTC	CASSWGLAVRGETQYF
TRBJ2-4	.	TRBV12-3/TRBV12-4	many	TGTGCCAGCAGTTTTATGGCCGTTGCCCAAAACATTCAGTACTTC	CASSFMAVAQNIQYF
TRBJ1-1	.	TRBV10-3	many	TGTGCCATCAGTATTCTCTGGACAGACTTGAACACTGAAGCTTTCTTT	CAISILWTDLNTEAFF
TRBJ2-4	TRBD1	TRBV10-3	many	TGTGCCATCAGTGAGACCGGGACAGGGTCGGTCAAAAACATTCAGTACTTC	CAISETGTGSVKNIQYF
TRBJ1-1	.	TRBV5-5	many	TGTGCCAGCAGCTTGGAGGGAAGTGGGACTGAAGCTTTCTTT	CASSLEGSGTEAFF
TRBJ2-1	TRBD1	TRBV29-1	few	TGCAGCGTGGCGGGACAGGGGGCCAGGGAGCAGTTCTTC	CSVAGQGAREQFF